These 30 T cell receptor beta chains were all obtained from the same sample, sequenced in a study of blood T cells in healthy people across ages. Primed by a sample-barcoded 5' primer and a J-beta primer mix, a second PCR proceeded for roughly 7 to 11 cycles. TCRdb used MiXCR to reprocess the 5' RACE reads, holding one entry per CDR3 protein. This sample carries 800,000 to 1,300,000 distinct CDR3 sequences, approximately 26% of them seen once, and the ten largest clones take 0.75%. These data also featured in a second study, about T cells of mothers and their children.

Material for sequencing was blood. The receptors were sampled from a girl aged 2 to 9 in good health.

This clonotype was seen only a few times. This sequence joins TRBV2 and TRBJ1-1; D remains ambiguous. Trimming took off 4 bases at V and 3 bases at J, with 9 bases between the two ends. This CDR3 spans 13 amino acids. Per the germline V gene, CDR1 is SNHLY and CDR2 is FYNNEI. The CDR3 DNA reads as TGTGCCAGCAGTGGAGACGGACACACTGAAGCTTTCTTT. This translates into CASSGDGHTEAFF.

The chain recombines TRBV29-1 with TRBJ1-1, with 11 positions matching TRBD1. The CDR3 loop spans 13 amino acids. Germline CDR1 SQVTM, CDR2 ANQGSEA. J lost 4 bases, V lost 4 bases, and 2 bases had no gene match. CDR3 bases: TGCAGCGTTGTTGGACAGGGGGCCACTGAAGCTTTCTTT. This gives the protein CSVVGQGATEAFF. Based on the CDR3 plus reference TRBV29-1 and TRBJ1-1, the full variable domain is SAVISQKPSRDICQRGTSLTIQCQVDSQVTMMFWYRQQPGQSLTLIATANQGSEATYESGFVIDKFPISRPNLTFSTLTVSNMSPEDSSIYLCSVVGQGATEAFFGQGTRLTVV.

This clonotype was recorded a few times. This chain uses TRBV7-9 with TRBJ2-5, with D perhaps matching TRBD2 (5 bases). The J call is in doubt because the DNA end fits TRBJ2-1 better. Germline values: CDR1 SEHNR, CDR2 FQNEAQ (reference sequence). The CDR3 is 12 amino acids. CDR3 nucleotide sequence: TGTGCCAGCAGCTGGGAGTTCAATGAGCAGTTCTTC. This translates into CASSWEFNEQFF.

This clonotype was detected only a few times. The rearrangement links TRBV4-1 to TRBJ2-5; no clear D. The CDR3 loop spans 15 amino acids. Trimming took 1 base from V and 5 from J, leaving 14 bases between them. In germline, CDR1 is MGHRA, CDR2 YSYEKL. The CDR3 coding sequence is TGCGCCAGCAGCCAAGGGGTCTCGATGGGGGAGACCCAGTACTTC. Encoded protein: CASSQGVSMGETQYF.

This clonotype was seen only a few times. The rearrangement links TRBV12-5 to TRBJ2-5; TRBD1 aligns across 7 bases. The J call is in doubt because the DNA end fits TRBJ2-7 better. The CDR3 length is 16 residues. Germline V gives CDR1 LGHNT, CDR2 FRNRAP. The CDR3 coding sequence is TGTGCTAGTGGTTCACGCTCAGGACAGGACACCTACGAGCAGTACTTC. Translation: CASGSRSGQDTYEQYF.

The CDR3 region is CASSQDLARSLYERYF. In DNA form, the CDR3 reads TGCGCCAGCAGCCAAGATCTTGCCAGGTCCCTCTACGAGCGGTACTTC. This chain links TRBV4-1 with TRBJ2-5; the D is unclear. Germline V gene sequence: CDR1 MGHRA, CDR2 YSYEKL. Trimming took off 0 bases at V and 13 bases at J, with 24 bases between the two ends. This CDR3 comprises 16 residues.

To note about this clonotype: One junction end disagrees with the germline gene, perhaps due to a read error. The V and J genes are TRBV29-1 and TRBJ1-4, with TRBD1 matching 7 bases. The CDR3 is 12 residues long. Germline V gene data show CDR1 as SQVTM and CDR2 as ANQGSEA. CDR3 loop: CSVEDIPGQTTF. DNA of the CDR3: TGCAGCGTTGAGGATATCCCGGGACAGACCACTTTT.

Comment on this clonotype: Compared with germline, one end of the junction differs, possibly owing to a read error. V usage is TRBV10-3 and J usage is TRBJ2-1; no clear D gene. The CDR3 is made up of 14 amino acids. Germline V gene sequence: CDR1 ENHRY, CDR2 SYGVKD. This chain's CDR3 is CAISEPGSYNAQFF. In nucleotides, the CDR3 is TGTGCCATCAGTGAGCCGGGTTCCTACAATGCGCAGTTCTTC.

The chain is built from TRBV28 and TRBJ1-1; TRBD1 matches at 8 bases. J lost 0 bases, V lost 8 bases, and 8 bases had no gene match. Germline CDR1 and CDR2: MDHEN and SYDVKM. There are 15 residues in the CDR3. The CDR3 coding sequence is TGTGCCAGCGGCAGGGGGCAGGGGATGAACACTGAAGCTTTCTTT. It yields the protein CASGRGQGMNTEAFF.

The table lists this clonotype with many counts. The chain is built from TRBV11-2 and TRBJ2-4; 7 bases are shared with TRBD2. The CDR3 is 13 residues long. Per germline, CDR1 SGHAT and CDR2 FQNNGV. Trimming at V came to 2 bases and at J to 10 bases, leaving 5 bases not matched to a gene. CDR3 bases: TGTGCCAGCAGCTTACTCAGGGAGGGTATTCAGTACTTC. Its protein product is CASSLLREGIQYF.

This clonotype turned up a few times. The V call is TRBV12-3 or TRBV12-4, the J call TRBJ2-7; possibly TRBD1 or TRBD2 for D (5 bases each). Trimming removed 6 bases from V and 2 bases from J, with 17 bases in between. The length of the CDR3 is 15 residues. DNA for the CDR3: TGTGCCAGCAGGGTAACCGGGACGAAGACCTACGAGCAGTACTTC. Encoded protein: CASRVTGTKTYEQYF.

The V and J genes are TRBV18 and TRBJ1-1; D is ambiguous. V was trimmed by 0 bases and J by 6 bases, leaving 17 bases between them. Germline assignment: CDR1 KGHSH and CDR2 LQKENI. CDR3 length: 16 amino acids. For the CDR3, the DNA is TGTGCCAGCTCACCACCCTTTGAGACCCTCATCGCTGAAGCTTTCTTT. Translating it yields CASSPPFETLIAEAFF. Supplemented by reference TRBV18 and TRBJ1-1, the full variable domain reads NAGVMQNPRHLVRRRGQEARLRCSPMKGHSHVYWYRQLPEEGLKFMVYLQKENIIDESGMPKERFSAEFPKEGPSILRIQQVVRGDSAAYFCASSPPFETLIAEAFFGQGTRLTVV.

This clonotype appeared a few times. The rearrangement joins TRBV3-1 to TRBJ2-5; D is ambiguous. Trimming shortened V by 0 bases and J by 3 bases, and 11 bases separated the two germline ends. This CDR3 contains 15 residues. Germline V lookup: CDR1 LGHDT, CDR2 YNNKEL (reference sequence). CDR3 sequence (DNA): TGTGCCAGCAGCCAAGATACGAGGAGAGAAGAGACCCAGTACTTC. As protein: CASSQDTRREETQYF.

This clonotype was seen more than once but under ten times. The rearrangement links TRBV28 to TRBJ1-2, with 7 bases identical to TRBD1. The CDR3 contains 15 residues. With V trimmed by 2 bases and J by 4 bases, 7 bases remained unmatched. Looked up from germline, CDR1 is MDHEN and CDR2 is SYDVKM. The CDR3 region has the DNA TGTGCCAGCAGTTTAAAGGCAGGGGGACCCTATGGCTACACCTTC. The encoded protein is CASSLKAGGPYGYTF.

This clonotype was observed a handful of times. The V call is TRBV2, the J call TRBJ2-5, with 10 nucleotides matching TRBD2. TRBJ2-7 matches the DNA end more closely, so the J call is doubtful. The CDR3 is 15 amino acids. Germline CDR1 and CDR2: SNHLY and FYNNEI. In DNA form, the CDR3 reads TGTGCCAGCAATCTCGTAGCGGGGGGAACGGACGAGCAGTACTTC. Translating it yields CASNLVAGGTDEQYF.

The chain couples TRBV20-1 to TRBJ2-1, with 11 bases fitting TRBD2. TRBJ2-5 explains the end of the DNA better; the J call may be wrong. Germline CDR1 DFQATT, CDR2 SNEGSKA (reference sequence). The CDR3 runs to 16 residues. CDR3 nucleotide sequence: TGCAGTGCTAGGTGGCCACTAGCGGGAGCGCGGAAGACCCAGTACTTC. Encoded protein: CSARWPLAGARKTQYF.

V gene TRBV18 combines with J gene TRBJ2-5, with D tentatively TRBD1 (5 bases). Looked up from germline, CDR1 is KGHSH and CDR2 is LQKENI. V was clipped by 4 bases and J by 3 bases, with 9 bases between them. This CDR3 has 13 residues. The CDR3 DNA reads TGTGCCAGCTCACGTCCAGGGAAAGAGACCCAGTACTTC. As protein: CASSRPGKETQYF.

This clonotype occurred a few times. J is TRBJ1-5 and V is TRBV20-1, with TRBD1 identical over 7 bases. Unmatched junction bases numbered 2, after V lost 0 bases and J lost 9 bases. The CDR3 loop spans 12 amino acids. From germline, CDR1 is DFQATT and CDR2 SNEGSKA (reference sequence). CDR3 in amino acids: CSAREGDRPQHF. The CDR3 DNA reads as TGCAGTGCTAGAGAGGGGGACAGGCCCCAGCATTTT.

In this sample, this clonotype turned up a few times. This rearrangement joins TRBV29-1 to TRBJ1-5; D gene ambiguous. The CDR3 sequence is 13 residues long. With 4 bases removed from V and 4 bases from J, the gap between germline ends came to 11 bases. Germline CDR1 is SQVTM and CDR2 is ANQGSEA. The CDR3 DNA reads as TGCAGCGTTGTTTTGGACGAAAATCAGCCCCAGCATTTT. It is translated as CSVVLDENQPQHF.

This clonotype was detected only a few times. The V and J genes are TRBV7-3 and TRBJ2-7; D might be TRBD1 or TRBD2, each matching 5 bases. Trimming shortened V by 4 bases and J by 8 bases, and 12 bases separated the two germline ends. The CDR3 length is 12 residues. The germline CDR1 and CDR2 sequences are SGHTA and FQGTGA. The CDR3 sequence is CASSSPPGQQYF. CDR3 DNA sequence: TGTGCCAGCAGCTCACCCCCGGGACAGCAGTACTTC.

This clonotype was picked up a small number of times. The rearrangement joins TRBV20-1 to TRBJ2-1; 11 bases agree with TRBD1. The closer fit of TRBJ2-7 to the DNA end suggests the J call may be wrong. Germline V gene sequence: CDR1 DFQATT, CDR2 SNEGSKA (reference sequence). This CDR3 has 15 residues. In DNA, the CDR3 is TGCAGTGCTAGAAGGGGGACAGGGGGTTGGTACGAGCAGTACTTC. It translates to CSARRGTGGWYEQYF.

The table lists this clonotype with a few counts. The rearrangement joins TRBV2 to TRBJ2-7; 9 bases line up with TRBD1. CDR1 and CDR2 (germline): SNHLY, FYNNEI. The V gene end was trimmed by 1 base and the J gene end by 1 base; junction bases not matched to a gene: 8. The CDR3 runs 17 residues. In DNA form, the CDR3 reads TGTGCCAGCAGTGAAGGTGACAGGGGGTTTCTATCCTACGAGCAGTACTTC. It is translated as CASSEGDRGFLSYEQYF.

This rearrangement joins TRBV4-1 to TRBJ2-2, with D maybe TRBD2 (5 bases). V was pared by 1 base and J by 0 bases, with 12 bases between. Germline V gives CDR1 MGHRA, CDR2 YSYEKL. This CDR3 spans 17 amino acids. In nucleotides, the CDR3 is TGCGCCAGCAGCCAAGCTCCAGACTACACGAACACCGGGGAGCTGTTTTTT. Its translation: CASSQAPDYTNTGELFF.

The chain uses TRBV18 and TRBJ1-2; unclear D gene. Germline CDR1 and CDR2: KGHSH and LQKENI. With 3 bases removed from V and 5 bases from J, the gap between germline ends came to 16 bases. The CDR3 spans 15 residues. Here the CDR3 DNA reads TGTGCCAGCTCACCCGATGCGACAAGTCCATATGGCTACACCTTC. Translation: CASSPDATSPYGYTF. The whole variable domain, remainder taken from reference TRBV18 and TRBJ1-2, is NAGVMQNPRHLVRRRGQEARLRCSPMKGHSHVYWYRQLPEEGLKFMVYLQKENIIDESGMPKERFSAEFPKEGPSILRIQQVVRGDSAAYFCASSPDATSPYGYTFGSGTRLTVV.

J is TRBJ1-5 and V is TRBV28, with D hard to call. CDR1 and CDR2 (germline): MDHEN, SYDVKM. CDR3 length: 16 residues. Deletions cut 6 bases from V and 5 bases from J, with 20 bases between. The CDR3: CASSLGYSEDDQPQHF. The DNA of the CDR3 is TGTGCCAGCAGCCTTGGGTACAGCGAGGATGATCAGCCCCAGCATTTT.

The gene calls are TRBV4-3 and TRBJ2-3, with D perhaps TRBD2 (6 bases). In germline, CDR1 is LGHNA, CDR2 YSLEER. The CDR3 contains 16 residues. V lost 1 base to trimming and J lost 0 bases, with 11 bases between them. This CDR3 is CASSQGEVSSTDTQYF. In nucleotides, the CDR3 is TGCGCCAGCAGCCAAGGGGAGGTTTCTAGCACAGATACGCAGTATTTT.

The rearrangement uses TRBV4-1 and TRBJ2-2, with D unresolved. CDR3 size: 17 residues. Germline V gene lookup returns CDR1 MGHRA and CDR2 YSYEKL. V lost 0 bases and J lost 2, with 13 bases in between. CDR3 DNA sequence: TGCGCCAGCAGCCAAGATACCCCAGAAGGAAACACCGGGGAGCTGTTTTTT. It encodes CASSQDTPEGNTGELFF.

V and J are TRBV10-3 and TRBJ2-7, with D possibly being TRBD2 (5 bases). TRBJ2-1 explains the end of the DNA better; the J call may be wrong. The V gene's germline CDR1 is ENHRY and CDR2 SYGVKD. CDR3 length equals 14 residues. The CDR3: CAISESPTSNEQFF. The CDR3 bases are TGTGCCATCAGTGAGTCGCCCACTAGTAATGAGCAGTTCTTC.

This clonotype has a handful of counts. J is TRBJ2-5 and V is TRBV20-1; 8 bases match TRBD1. The CDR3 spans 15 residues. Losses at the gene ends were 3 bases for V and 2 bases for J; bases not matched to a gene: 8. Germline lookup yields CDR1 DFQATT and CDR2 SNEGSKA (reference sequence). The CDR3 sequence is CSARKGQGWQETQYF. CDR3 sequence (DNA): TGCAGTGCTAGGAAAGGACAGGGATGGCAAGAGACCCAGTACTTC.

This clonotype has only a few counts. Here the CDR3 reads CASRRQGLDTEAFF. Here the CDR3 DNA reads TGTGCCAGCAGAAGACAGGGTTTGGACACTGAAGCTTTCTTT. V is TRBV27 and J is TRBJ1-1, with TRBD1 matching 7 bases. J gave up 3 bases and V 6 bases, and 7 bases lay outside the gene matches. The length of the CDR3 is 14 residues. The germline V gene has CDR1 MNHEY and CDR2 SMNVEV (reference sequence).